Each of the 2 T cell receptor beta chains below was sequenced from the same sample in a study of blood T cell repertoires in COVID-19 (dated by TCRdb to the early 2020s). To prepare the library, the immunoSEQ multiplex PCR assay was applied. Drawn from immuneACCESS, this table holds only the in-frame rearrangements with V and J called that TCRdb kept. Clones are partly lost; checked studies trace under half to an unresolved V gene and leave the rest unexplained. The sample table records 70,000 to 90,000 clones; around 88% of these occur just once. Roughly 6.5% of the sample rests with the top ten. What was sequenced was peripheral blood. The receptor set was obtained from a man in his 60s with acute or convalescent COVID-19.

The V gene is TRBV7-8, the J gene TRBJ2-7; 10 bases align to TRBD2. The CDR3 length is 17 residues. Germline CDR1 SGHVS, CDR2 FQNEAQ. The J segment lost 0 bases and the V segment lost 2 bases, leaving 7 bases of the junction unmatched. This chain's CDR3 is CASSLLAVAGGSYEQYF. CDR3 in DNA: TGTGCCAGCAGCTTACTAGCAGTAGCGGGGGGCTCCTACGAGCAGTACTTC.

This chain connects TRBV6-2 or TRBV6-3 to TRBJ1-5; the match to TRBD1 covers 9 bases. In germline, CDR1 is MNHEY, CDR2 SVGEGT. V shed 4 bases and J 6 bases; nucleotides not matched to a gene: 7. The CDR3 is 15 amino acids. The CDR3 coding sequence is TGTGCCAGCAGTTCGGACAGGGGATCCCGTCAGCCCCAGCATTTT. Translating it yields CASSSDRGSRQPQHF.